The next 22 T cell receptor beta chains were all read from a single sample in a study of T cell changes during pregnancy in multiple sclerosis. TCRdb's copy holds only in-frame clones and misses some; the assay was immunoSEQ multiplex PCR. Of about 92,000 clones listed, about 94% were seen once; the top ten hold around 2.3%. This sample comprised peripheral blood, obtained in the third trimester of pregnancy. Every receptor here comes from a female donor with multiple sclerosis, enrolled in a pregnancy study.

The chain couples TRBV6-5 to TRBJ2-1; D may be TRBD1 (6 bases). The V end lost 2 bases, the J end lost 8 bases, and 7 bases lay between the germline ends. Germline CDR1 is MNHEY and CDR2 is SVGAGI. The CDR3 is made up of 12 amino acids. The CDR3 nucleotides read TGTGCCAGCAGTTACCCAGGGGATGAGCAGTTCTTC. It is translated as CASSYPGDEQFF.

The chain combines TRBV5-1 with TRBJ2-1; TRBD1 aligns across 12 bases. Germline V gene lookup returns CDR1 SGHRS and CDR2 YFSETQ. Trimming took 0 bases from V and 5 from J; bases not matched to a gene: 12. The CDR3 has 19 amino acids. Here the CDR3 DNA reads TGCGCCAGCAGCTTGGGGGACAGGGGGCCAGAATTCAAAAACAATGAGCAGTTCTTC. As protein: CASSLGDRGPEFKNNEQFF.

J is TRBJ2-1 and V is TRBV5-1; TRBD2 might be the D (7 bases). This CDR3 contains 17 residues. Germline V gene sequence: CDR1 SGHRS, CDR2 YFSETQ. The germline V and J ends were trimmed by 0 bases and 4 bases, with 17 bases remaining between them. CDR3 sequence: CASSLGRGGGGYNEQFF. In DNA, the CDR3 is TGCGCCAGCAGCTTGGGTCGAGGGGGAGGGGGGTACAATGAGCAGTTCTTC.

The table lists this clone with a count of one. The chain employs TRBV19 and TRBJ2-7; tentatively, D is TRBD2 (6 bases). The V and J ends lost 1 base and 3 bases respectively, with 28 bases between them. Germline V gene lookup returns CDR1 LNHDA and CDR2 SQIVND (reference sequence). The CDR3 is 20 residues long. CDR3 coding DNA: TGTGCCAGTAGTATAGTTTGGGGGGTCGCATCGGGGAGGAATAACTACGAGCAGTACTTC. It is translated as CASSIVWGVASGRNNYEQYF.

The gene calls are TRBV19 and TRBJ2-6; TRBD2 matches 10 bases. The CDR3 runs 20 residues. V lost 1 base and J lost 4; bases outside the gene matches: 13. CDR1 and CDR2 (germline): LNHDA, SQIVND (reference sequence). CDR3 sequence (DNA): TGTGCCAGTAGTATAGCTAAGGTAGCGGGAGGTGGATCCGGGGCCAACGTCCTGACTTTC. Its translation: CASSIAKVAGGGSGANVLTF. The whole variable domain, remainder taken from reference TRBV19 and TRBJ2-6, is DGGITQSPKYLFRKEGQNVTLSCEQNLNHDAMYWYRQDPGQGLRLIYYSQIVNDFQKGDIAEGYSVSREKKESFPLTVTSAQKNPTAFYLCASSIAKVAGGGSGANVLTFGAGSRLTVL.

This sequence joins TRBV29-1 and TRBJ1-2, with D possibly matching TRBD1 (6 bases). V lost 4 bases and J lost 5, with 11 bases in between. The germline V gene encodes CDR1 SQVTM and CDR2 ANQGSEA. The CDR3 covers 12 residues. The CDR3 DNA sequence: TGCAGCGTTGGCGGGGGGCATTATGGCTACACCTTC. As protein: CSVGGGHYGYTF.

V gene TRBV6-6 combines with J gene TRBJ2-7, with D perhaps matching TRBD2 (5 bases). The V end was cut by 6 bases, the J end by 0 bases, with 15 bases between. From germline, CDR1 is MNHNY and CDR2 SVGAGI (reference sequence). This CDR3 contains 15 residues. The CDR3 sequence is CASSPPGMNSYEQYF. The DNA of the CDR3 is TGTGCCAGCAGCCCACCCGGGATGAACTCCTACGAGCAGTACTTC.

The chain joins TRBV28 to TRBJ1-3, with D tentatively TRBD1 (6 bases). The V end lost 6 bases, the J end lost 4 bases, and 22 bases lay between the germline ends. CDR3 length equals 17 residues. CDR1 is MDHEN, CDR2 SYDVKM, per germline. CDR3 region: CASRGAREVSAGNTIYF. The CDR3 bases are TGTGCCAGCAGGGGGGCCAGGGAAGTATCAGCAGGAAACACCATATATTTT. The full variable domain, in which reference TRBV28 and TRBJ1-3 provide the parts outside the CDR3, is DVKVTQSSRYLVKRTGEKVFLECVQDMDHENMFWYRQDPGLGLRLIYFSYDVKMKEKGDIPEGYSVSREKKERFSLILESASTNQTSMYLCASRGAREVSAGNTIYFGEGSWLTVV.

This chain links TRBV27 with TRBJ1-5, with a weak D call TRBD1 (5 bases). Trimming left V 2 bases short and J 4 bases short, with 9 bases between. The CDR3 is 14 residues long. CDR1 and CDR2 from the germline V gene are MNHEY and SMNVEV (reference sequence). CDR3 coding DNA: TGTGCCAGCAGTTTAGGCTCAGGGAATCAGCCCCAGCATTTT. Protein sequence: CASSLGSGNQPQHF.

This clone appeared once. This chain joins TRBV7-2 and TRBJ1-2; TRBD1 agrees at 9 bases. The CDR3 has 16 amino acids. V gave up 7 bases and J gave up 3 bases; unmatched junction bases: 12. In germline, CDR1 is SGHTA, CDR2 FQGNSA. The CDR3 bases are TGTGCCAGCACGGACAGGGGCCAACCCCGTGACTATGGCTACACCTTC. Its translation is CASTDRGQPRDYGYTF. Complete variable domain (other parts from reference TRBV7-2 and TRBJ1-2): GAGVSQSPSNKVTEKGKDVELRCDPISGHTALYWYRQSLGQGLEFLIYFQGNSAPDKSGLPSDRFSAERTGGSVSTLTIQRTQQEDSAVYLCASTDRGQPRDYGYTFGSGTRLTVV.

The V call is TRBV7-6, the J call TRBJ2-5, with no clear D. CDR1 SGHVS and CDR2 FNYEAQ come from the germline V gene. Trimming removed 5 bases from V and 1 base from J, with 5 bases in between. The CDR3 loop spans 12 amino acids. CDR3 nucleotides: TGTGCCAGCAGCCTCGGCCAAGAGACCCAGTACTTC. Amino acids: CASSLGQETQYF.

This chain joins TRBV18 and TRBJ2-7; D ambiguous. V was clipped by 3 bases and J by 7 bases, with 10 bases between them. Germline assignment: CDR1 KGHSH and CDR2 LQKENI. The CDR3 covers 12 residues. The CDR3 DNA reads TGTGCCAGCTCACCGACGACTTCTGAGCAGTACTTC. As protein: CASSPTTSEQYF. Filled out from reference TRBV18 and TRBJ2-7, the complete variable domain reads NAGVMQNPRHLVRRRGQEARLRCSPMKGHSHVYWYRQLPEEGLKFMVYLQKENIIDESGMPKERFSAEFPKEGPSILRIQQVVRGDSAAYFCASSPTTSEQYFGPGTRLTVT.

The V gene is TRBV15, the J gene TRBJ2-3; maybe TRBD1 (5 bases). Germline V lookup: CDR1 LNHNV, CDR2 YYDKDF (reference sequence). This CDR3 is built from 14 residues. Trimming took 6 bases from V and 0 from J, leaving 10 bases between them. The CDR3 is CATRRTRSTDTQYF. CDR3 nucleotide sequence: TGTGCCACCAGGAGGACACGAAGCACAGATACGCAGTATTTT.

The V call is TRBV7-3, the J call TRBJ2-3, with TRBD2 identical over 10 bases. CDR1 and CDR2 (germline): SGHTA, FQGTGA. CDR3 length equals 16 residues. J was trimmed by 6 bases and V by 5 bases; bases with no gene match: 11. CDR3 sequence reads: CASSPSLAGELDTQYF. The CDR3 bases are TGTGCCAGCAGCCCCTCTCTAGCGGGAGAGTTGGATACGCAGTATTTT.

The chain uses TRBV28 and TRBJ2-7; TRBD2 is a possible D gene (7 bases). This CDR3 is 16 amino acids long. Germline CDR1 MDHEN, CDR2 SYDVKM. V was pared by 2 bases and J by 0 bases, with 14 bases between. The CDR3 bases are TGTGCCAGCAGTTTAATTCAGGGAGGGGGCTCCTACGAGCAGTACTTC. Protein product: CASSLIQGGGSYEQYF.

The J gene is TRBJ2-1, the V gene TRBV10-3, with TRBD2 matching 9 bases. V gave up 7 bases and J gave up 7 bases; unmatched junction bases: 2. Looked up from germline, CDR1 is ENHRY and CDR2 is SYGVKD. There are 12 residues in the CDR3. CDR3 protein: CAIKAGGNEQFF. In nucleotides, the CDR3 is TGTGCCATCAAGGCGGGAGGGAATGAGCAGTTCTTC.

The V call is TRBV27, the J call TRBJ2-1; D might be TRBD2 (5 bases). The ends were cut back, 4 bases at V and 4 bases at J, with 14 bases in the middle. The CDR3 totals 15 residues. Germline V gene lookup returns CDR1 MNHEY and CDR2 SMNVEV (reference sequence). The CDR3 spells CASSSLARPYNEQFF. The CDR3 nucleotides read TGTGCCAGCAGTTCTCTAGCTAGGCCGTACAATGAGCAGTTCTTC.

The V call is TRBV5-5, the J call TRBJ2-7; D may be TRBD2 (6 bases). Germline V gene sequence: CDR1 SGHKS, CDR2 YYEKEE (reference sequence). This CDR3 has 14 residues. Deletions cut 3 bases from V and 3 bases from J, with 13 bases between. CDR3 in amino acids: CASSWGTGDYEQYF. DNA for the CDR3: TGTGCCAGCAGCTGGGGGACTGGAGACTACGAGCAGTACTTC.

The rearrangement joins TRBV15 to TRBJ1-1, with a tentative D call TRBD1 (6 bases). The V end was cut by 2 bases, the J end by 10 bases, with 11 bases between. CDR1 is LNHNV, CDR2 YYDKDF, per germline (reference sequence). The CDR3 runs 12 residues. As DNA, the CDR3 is TGTGCCACCAGCAGACAGGGGTTTGCAGCTTTCTTT. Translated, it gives CATSRQGFAAFF.

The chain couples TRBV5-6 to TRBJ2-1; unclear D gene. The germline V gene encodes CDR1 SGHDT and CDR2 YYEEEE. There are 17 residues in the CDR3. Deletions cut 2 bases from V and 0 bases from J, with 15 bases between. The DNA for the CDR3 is TGTGCCAGCAGCTTTCATCAAACCTCAGGCTCCTACAATGAGCAGTTCTTC. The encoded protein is CASSFHQTSGSYNEQFF.

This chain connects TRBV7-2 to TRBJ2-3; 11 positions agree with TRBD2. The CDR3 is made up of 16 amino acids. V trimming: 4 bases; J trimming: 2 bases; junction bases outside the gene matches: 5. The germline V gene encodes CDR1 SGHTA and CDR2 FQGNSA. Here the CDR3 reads CASSSSSGGNTDTQYF. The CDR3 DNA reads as TGTGCCAGCAGCTCCTCTAGCGGGGGGAACACAGATACGCAGTATTTT.

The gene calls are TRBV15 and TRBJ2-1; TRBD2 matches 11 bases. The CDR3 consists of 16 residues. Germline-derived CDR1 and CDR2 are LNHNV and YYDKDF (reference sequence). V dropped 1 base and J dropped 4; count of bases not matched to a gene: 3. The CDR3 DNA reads TGTGCCACCAGCAGAGCACTAGCGGGAGCTTACAATGAGCAGTTCTTC. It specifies CATSRALAGAYNEQFF. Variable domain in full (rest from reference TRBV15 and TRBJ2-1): DAMVIQNPRYQVTQFGKPVTLSCSQTLNHNVMYWYQQKSSQAPKLLFHYYDKDFNNEADTPDNFQSRRPNTSFCFLDIRSPGLGDTAMYLCATSRALAGAYNEQFFGPGTRLTVL.